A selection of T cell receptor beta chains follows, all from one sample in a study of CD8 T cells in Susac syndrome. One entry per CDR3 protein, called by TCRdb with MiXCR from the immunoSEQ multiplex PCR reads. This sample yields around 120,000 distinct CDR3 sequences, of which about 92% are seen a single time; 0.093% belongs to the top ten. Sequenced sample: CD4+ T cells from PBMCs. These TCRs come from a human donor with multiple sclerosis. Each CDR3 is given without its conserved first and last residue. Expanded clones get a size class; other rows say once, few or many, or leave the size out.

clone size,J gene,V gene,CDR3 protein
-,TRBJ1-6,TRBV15,ATSRDRGGSPLH
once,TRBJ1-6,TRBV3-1,AAGGAGTPLH
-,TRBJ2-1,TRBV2,ASNERVTYNEQF
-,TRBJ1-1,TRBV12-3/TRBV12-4,ASSRQENTEAF
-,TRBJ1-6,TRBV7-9,ASSIFPTGTGSPLH
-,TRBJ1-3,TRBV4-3,ASSQERESATSGNTIY
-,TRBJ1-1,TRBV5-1,ASSGTSGDTEAF
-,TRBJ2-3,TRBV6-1,ASSESTDTQY
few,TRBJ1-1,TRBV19,ASSIPGQNTEAF
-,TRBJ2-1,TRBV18,ASSPSGGNEQF
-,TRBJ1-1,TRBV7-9,ASSSDLTGTNEAF
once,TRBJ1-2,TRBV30,AWSVPAGRPNYGYT
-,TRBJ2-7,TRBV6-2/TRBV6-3,ASSYSTGGGYEQY
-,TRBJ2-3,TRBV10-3,AISVSDTRTDTQY
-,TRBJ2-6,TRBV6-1,ASSDRGFASGANVLT
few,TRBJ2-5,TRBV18,ASSPREETQY
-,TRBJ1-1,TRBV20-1,SAIRSVNTEAF
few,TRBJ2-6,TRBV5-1,ASSRRTASSGANVLT
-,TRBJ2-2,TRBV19,ASSPLGNTGELF
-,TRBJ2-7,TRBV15,ATKGGRTYEQY
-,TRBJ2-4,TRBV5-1,ASSLATDRVKNIQY
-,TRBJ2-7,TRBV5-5,ASSSDRVPREQY
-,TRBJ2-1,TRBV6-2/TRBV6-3,ASSTTENNEQF
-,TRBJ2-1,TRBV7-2,ASSLPAWNEQF
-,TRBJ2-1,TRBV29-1,SVEGWVRDNEQF
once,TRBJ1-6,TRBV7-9,ASRSIGTPNSPLH
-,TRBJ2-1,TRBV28,ASLRQGGANEQF
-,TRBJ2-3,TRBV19,ASSKVELNTQY
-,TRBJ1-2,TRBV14,ASSPKSGQPSIYGYT
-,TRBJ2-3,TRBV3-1,ASSKDLWGGADTQY
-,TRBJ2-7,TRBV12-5,ASGSGLAARSYEQY
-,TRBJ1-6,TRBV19,ATNRGLRSTPLH
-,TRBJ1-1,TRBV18,ASSFDRVNTEAF